Below, 16 T cell receptor beta chains from the same sample are listed, as sequenced in a study of CD8+CD57+ T cells in acquired aplastic anemia. Before being chosen for sequencing, patients had shown CD8+CD57+ cell expansion by flow cytometry. Genomic DNA, serving as template, underwent TCR beta VDJ and CDR3 profiling. TCRdb passed the reads through MiXCR, listing each CDR3 protein once. The sample has over 150,000 distinct CDR3 sequences; about three fifths are singletons. Sequenced input: sorted CD4+, CD8+, or CD8+CD57+ T cells (not recorded which) from PBMCs. All receptors come from a human donor with aplastic anemia.

The chain joins TRBV20-1 to TRBJ2-5; D gene uncertain. The V gene lost 0 bases and the J gene lost 5 bases, with 16 bases spanning the gap. The CDR3 consists of 15 residues. CDR1 is DFQATT, CDR2 SNEGSKA, per germline (reference sequence). The CDR3 sequence: CSARDMHRVEETQYF. Here the CDR3 DNA reads TGCAGTGCTAGAGACATGCATAGGGTAGAGGAGACCCAGTACTTC.

The table lists this clonotype with a few counts. This chain uses TRBV15 with TRBJ2-7, with D maybe TRBD1 (6 bases). In germline, CDR1 is LNHNV, CDR2 YYDKDF (reference sequence). The ends were cut back, 0 bases at V and 3 bases at J, with 12 bases in the middle. The CDR3 has 15 residues. CDR3 in DNA: TGTGCCACCAGCAGAGATCCCCACAGGGACTACGAGCAGTACTTC. This encodes CATSRDPHRDYEQYF.

Ten or more counts support this clonotype. The genes are TRBV6-2 or TRBV6-3 and TRBJ1-2; weak D call: TRBD1 (6 bases). Germline assignment: CDR1 MNHEY and CDR2 SVGEGT. The CDR3 loop spans 14 amino acids. V was shortened by 5 bases and J by 6 bases, with 16 bases between the two germline ends. CDR3 residues: CASSMEVKGDGYTF. Here the CDR3 DNA reads TGTGCCAGCAGTATGGAGGTAAAGGGGGATGGCTACACCTTC.

Concerning this clonotype: One junction end disagrees with the germline gene, perhaps due to a read error. V and J are TRBV15 and TRBJ2-7, with D hard to call. This CDR3 comprises 12 residues. Germline values: CDR1 LNHNV, CDR2 YYDKDF (reference sequence). In nucleotides, the CDR3 is TGTGCCACCAGCCGTTTTTCCTACGCGCAGTACTTC. It codes for CATSRFSYAQYF.

This clonotype was detected many times. This rearrangement joins TRBV6-2 or TRBV6-3 to TRBJ2-7; TRBD1 aligns across 8 bases. This CDR3 region has 13 residues. Germline CDR1 MNHEY, CDR2 SVGEGT. With V trimmed by 6 bases and J by 1 base, 2 bases remained unmatched. In nucleotides, the CDR3 is TGTGCCAGCAGAGGGACAGGTTCCTACGAGCAGTACTTC. Its protein product is CASRGTGSYEQYF.

V and J are TRBV20-1 and TRBJ2-7, with a tentative D call TRBD1 (5 bases). The V gene lost 6 bases and the J gene lost 3 bases, with 15 bases spanning the gap. The germline gives CDR1 DFQATT, CDR2 SNEGSKA (reference sequence). The CDR3 contains 13 residues. This CDR3 is CSAWGRGVYEQYF. The CDR3, as DNA: TGCAGTGCCTGGGGAAGGGGTGTCTACGAGCAGTACTTC.

The gene calls are TRBV15 and TRBJ2-7; D gene uncertain. Germline lookup yields CDR1 LNHNV and CDR2 YYDKDF (reference sequence). V was shortened by 4 bases and J by 0 bases, with 16 bases between the two germline ends. The CDR3 runs to 16 residues. The CDR3 loop reads CATSIGVNLISYEQYF. The CDR3 DNA sequence: TGTGCCACCAGCATCGGAGTGAATCTCATCTCCTACGAGCAGTACTTC.

The sample holds many counts of this clonotype. The chain combines TRBV7-9 with TRBJ1-1; TRBD1 might be the D (6 bases). The germline V gene has CDR1 SEHNR and CDR2 FQNEAQ (reference sequence). The CDR3 is 16 amino acids. V was pared by 1 base and J by 11 bases, with 23 bases between. The CDR3: CASSLVSEGVGGKAFF. The CDR3 DNA reads as TGTGCCAGCAGCTTAGTTTCGGAGGGGGTCGGCGGTAAGGCTTTCTTT.

This clonotype was seen just once. The chain employs TRBV24-1 and TRBJ2-7; 8 bases align to TRBD1. The germline V gene encodes CDR1 KGHDR and CDR2 SFDVKD. V gave up 4 bases and J gave up 7 bases; unmatched junction bases: 14. This CDR3 has 16 amino acids. The CDR3 loop reads CATSDGGTGSPGEQYF. The CDR3 DNA is TGTGCCACCAGTGACGGAGGGACAGGCTCCCCGGGAGAGCAGTACTTC.

This chain uses TRBV7-4 with TRBJ1-5, with TRBD1 identical over 9 bases. CDR3 length equals 13 residues. Per germline, CDR1 SGHVT and CDR2 SQSDAQ. J gave up 6 bases and V 5 bases, and 2 bases lay outside the gene matches. The CDR3 sequence: CASSPQGAQPQHF. The CDR3 DNA reads TGTGCCAGCAGCCCACAGGGGGCTCAGCCCCAGCATTTT. Using reference TRBV7-4 and TRBJ1-5 for the parts outside the CDR3, the full variable domain is GAGVSQSPRYKVAKRGRDVALRCDSISGHVTLYWYRQTLGQGSEVLTYSQSDAQRDKSGRPSGRFSAERPERSVSTLKIQRTEQGDSAVYLCASSPQGAQPQHFGDGTRLSIL.

In this sample, this clonotype turned up many times. The gene calls are TRBV12-3 or TRBV12-4 and TRBJ2-2; D unresolved. The CDR3 is made up of 12 amino acids. Trimming removed 6 bases at V and 5 bases at J, with 7 bases between. CDR3 loop: CASRTTTGELFF. The DNA for the CDR3 is TGTGCCAGCAGGACGACGACCGGGGAGCTGTTTTTT.

The chain recombines TRBV7-2 with TRBJ1-3; tentative D call: TRBD1 (5 bases). Per the germline V gene, CDR1 is SGHTA and CDR2 is FQGNSA. CDR3 length: 19 residues. V gave up 5 bases and J gave up 5 bases, with 28 bases separating them. The CDR3 protein is CASSQEWQGSGSLRNTIYF. As DNA, the CDR3 is TGTGCCAGCAGCCAAGAGTGGCAGGGCAGCGGCTCTCTTAGAAACACCATATATTTT.

The genes are TRBV10-2 and TRBJ2-4, with D perhaps TRBD2 (5 bases). The CDR3 covers 15 residues. V lost 6 bases and J 0 bases, leaving 12 bases between the germline ends. The germline V gene encodes CDR1 WSHSY and CDR2 SAAADI. The CDR3 bases are TGCGCCAGCAGGCACCGGGATTTAGCCAAAAACATTCAGTACTTC. Translated, it gives CASRHRDLAKNIQYF.

The chain combines TRBV7-2 with TRBJ1-6; perhaps TRBD1 as D (5 bases). V gave up 5 bases and J gave up 6 bases, with 20 bases separating them. Germline V gene lookup returns CDR1 SGHTA and CDR2 FQGNSA. This CDR3 region has 17 residues. The CDR3 coding sequence is TGTGCCAGCAGCAAGAGACAAGGGGCAGGGACTAATTCACCCCTCCACTTT. The encoded protein is CASSKRQGAGTNSPLHF. Together with reference TRBV7-2 and TRBJ1-6, the CDR3 gives the full variable domain: GAGVSQSPSNKVTEKGKDVELRCDPISGHTALYWYRQSLGQGLEFLIYFQGNSAPDKSGLPSDRFSAERTGGSVSTLTIQRTQQEDSAVYLCASSKRQGAGTNSPLHFGNGTRLTVT.

V is TRBV15 and J is TRBJ2-5; 7 nucleotides align to TRBD2. From germline, CDR1 is LNHNV and CDR2 YYDKDF (reference sequence). There are 15 residues in the CDR3. Germline trimming cut 4 bases from V and 4 bases from J; bases unmatched to any gene: 9. The CDR3 spells CATSKGRGSGETQYF. CDR3 DNA: TGTGCCACCAGCAAAGGGCGCGGGAGTGGAGAGACCCAGTACTTC.

In this sample, this clonotype turned up many times. The rearrangement uses TRBV12-3 or TRBV12-4 and TRBJ2-2, with 9 bases aligning to TRBD1. This CDR3 comprises 17 residues. V gave up 5 bases and J gave up 0 bases; unmatched junction bases: 7. The CDR3 DNA is TGTGCCAGCAGTACCGGGACAGGGAAACCGAACACCGGGGAGCTGTTTTTT. This encodes CASSTGTGKPNTGELFF.